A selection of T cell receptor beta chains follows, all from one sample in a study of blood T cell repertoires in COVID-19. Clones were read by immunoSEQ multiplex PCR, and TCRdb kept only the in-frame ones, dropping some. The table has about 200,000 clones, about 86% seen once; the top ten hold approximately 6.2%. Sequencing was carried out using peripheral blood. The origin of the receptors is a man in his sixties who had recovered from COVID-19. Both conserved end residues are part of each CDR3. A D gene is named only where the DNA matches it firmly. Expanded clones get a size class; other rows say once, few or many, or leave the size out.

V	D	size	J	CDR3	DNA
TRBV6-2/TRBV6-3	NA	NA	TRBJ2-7	CASSQTLGVRSYEQYF	TGTGCCAGCAGCCAAACGCTCGGGGTTCGGTCCTACGAGCAGTACTTC
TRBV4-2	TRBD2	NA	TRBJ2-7	CASSQEGLVISYEQYF	TGTGCCAGCAGCCAAGAGGGACTAGTGATCTCCTACGAGCAGTACTTC
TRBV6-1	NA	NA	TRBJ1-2	CASSEGGNYGYTF	TGTGCCAGCAGTGAAGGAGGTAACTATGGCTACACCTTC
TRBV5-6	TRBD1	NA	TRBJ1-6	CASSDTGAGGSPLHF	TGTGCCAGCAGCGATACAGGGGCCGGTGGTTCACCCCTCCACTTT
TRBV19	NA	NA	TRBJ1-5	CASRTVYNQPQHF	TGTGCCAGCCGGACAGTATACAATCAGCCCCAGCATTTT
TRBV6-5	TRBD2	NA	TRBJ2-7	CASRPPGGEQYF	TGTGCCAGCAGACCCCCGGGGGGCGAGCAGTACTTC
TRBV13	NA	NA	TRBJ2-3	CASSLAPRGRTDTQYF	TGTGCCAGCAGCTTAGCACCGCGGGGCCGGACAGATACGCAGTATTTT
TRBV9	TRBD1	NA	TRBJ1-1	CASAMTGADEAFF	TGTGCCAGCGCAATGACAGGGGCGGATGAAGCTTTCTTT
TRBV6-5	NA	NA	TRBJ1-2	CASSSDRQNYGYTF	TGTGCCAGCAGTTCCGACAGACAGAACTATGGCTACACCTTC
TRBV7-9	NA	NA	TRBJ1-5	CASRDRMDEPQHF	TGTGCCAGCAGAGACAGGATGGATGAGCCCCAGCATTTT
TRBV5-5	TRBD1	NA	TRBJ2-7	CASSLAWTGDYEQYF	TGTGCCAGCAGCTTGGCTTGGACAGGGGATTACGAGCAGTACTTC
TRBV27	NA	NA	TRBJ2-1	CASSLWLASANEQFF	TGTGCCAGCAGTTTATGGTTGGCTAGTGCGAATGAGCAGTTCTTC
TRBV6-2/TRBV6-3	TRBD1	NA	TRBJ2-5	CASSSGQGAWETQYF	TGTGCCAGCAGTTCGGGACAGGGGGCATGGGAGACCCAGTACTTC
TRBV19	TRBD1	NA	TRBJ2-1	CASRPGGSHNEQFF	TGTGCCAGTAGGCCAGGGGGTTCTCATAATGAGCAGTTCTTC
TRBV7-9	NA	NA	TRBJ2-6	CASSPLWSGVVGANVLTF	TGTGCCAGCAGCCCGCTCTGGTCGGGGGTGGTAGGGGCCAACGTCCTGACTTTC
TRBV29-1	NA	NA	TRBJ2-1	CSASYNEQFF	TGCAGCGCCAGCTACAATGAGCAGTTCTTC
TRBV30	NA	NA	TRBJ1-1	CAWTLGQNTEAFF	TGTGCCTGGACCTTAGGACAGAACACTGAAGCTTTCTTT
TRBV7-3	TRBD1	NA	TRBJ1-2	CASSSSTGSEHGYTF	TGTGCCAGCAGCTCCTCGACAGGGTCGGAGCATGGCTACACCTTC
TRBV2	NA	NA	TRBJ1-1	CASTPRDVAGDTEAFF	TGTGCCAGCACCCCCCGCGATGTCGCAGGGGACACTGAAGCTTTCTTT
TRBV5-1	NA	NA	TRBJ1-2	CASRTVAGYTF	TGCGCCAGCAGGACAGTAGCAGGCTACACCTTC
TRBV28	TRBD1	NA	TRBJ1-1	CASSPPGQGNTEAFF	TGTGCCAGCAGTCCTCCGGGACAGGGTAACACTGAAGCTTTCTTT
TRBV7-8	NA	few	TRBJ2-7	CASSLETQGVYEQYF	TGTGCCAGCAGCTTAGAAACCCAAGGGGTCTACGAGCAGTACTTC
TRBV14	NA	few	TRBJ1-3	CASSQVSVANTIYF	TGTGCCAGCAGCCAAGTGTCCGTAGCAAACACCATATATTTT
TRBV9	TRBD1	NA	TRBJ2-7	CASSPGTGHEQYF	TGTGCCAGCAGCCCCGGGACAGGGCACGAGCAGTACTTC
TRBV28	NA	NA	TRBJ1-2	CASSLGGGIYGYTF	TGTGCCAGCAGTTTGGGTGGCGGTATCTATGGCTACACCTTC
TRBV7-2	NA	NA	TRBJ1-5	CASSFSGAGQPQHF	TGTGCCAGCAGCTTCTCAGGGGCCGGTCAGCCCCAGCATTTT
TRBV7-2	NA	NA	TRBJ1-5	CASSLGNAKAQHF	TGTGCCAGCAGCTTAGGAAACGCTAAAGCCCAGCATTTT
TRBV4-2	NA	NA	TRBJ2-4	CASSPDQRENIQYF	TGTGCCAGCAGCCCCGATCAGCGGGAAAACATTCAGTACTTC
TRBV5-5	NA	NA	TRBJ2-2	CASSFRGTGELFF	TGTGCCAGCAGCTTTCGAGGTACCGGGGAGCTGTTTTTT
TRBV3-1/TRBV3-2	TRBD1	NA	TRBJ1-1	CASSQGPGQGNTEAFF	TGTGCCAGCAGCCAGGGTCCGGGACAGGGGAACACTGAAGCTTTCTTT
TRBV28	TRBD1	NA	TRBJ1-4	CASSWEGTVNEKLFF	TGTGCCAGCAGCTGGGAAGGGACAGTGAATGAAAAACTGTTTTTT
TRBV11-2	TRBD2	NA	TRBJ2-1	CASSSRPGTSGVNEQFF	TGTGCCAGCAGCTCCAGACCAGGGACTAGCGGGGTCAATGAGCAGTTCTTC
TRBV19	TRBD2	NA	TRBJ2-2	CASTRGGNRKELFF	TGTGCCAGTACCCGGGGGGGCAATAGAAAGGAGCTGTTTTTT
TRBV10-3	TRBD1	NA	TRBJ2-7	CASRDRGRGEQYF	TGTGCCAGCCGGGACAGGGGGCGTGGGGAGCAGTACTTC
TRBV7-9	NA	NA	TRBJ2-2	CASSPPAGTGELFF	TGTGCCAGCAGCCCGCCTGCGGGGACCGGGGAGCTGTTTTTT
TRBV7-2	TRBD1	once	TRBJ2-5	CASSRDRGETQYF	TGTGCCAGCAGCCGGGACAGGGGAGAGACCCAGTACTTC
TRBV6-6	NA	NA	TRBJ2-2	CASSYSAGSTGELFF	TGTGCCAGCAGTTACTCGGCCGGGAGCACCGGGGAGCTGTTTTTT
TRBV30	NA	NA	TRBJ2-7	CAWVRTAGEQYF	TGTGCCTGGGTCAGGACGGCGGGCGAGCAGTACTTC
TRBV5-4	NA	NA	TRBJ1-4	CASSEQGGTNEKLFF	TGTGCCAGCAGCGAACAGGGTGGCACTAATGAAAAACTGTTTTTT
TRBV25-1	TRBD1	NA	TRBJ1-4	CASGLPGTGVEKLFF	TGTGCCAGCGGTCTTCCCGGGACAGGGGTTGAAAAACTGTTTTTT
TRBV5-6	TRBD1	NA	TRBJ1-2	CASSLAGGTGYGYTF	TGTGCCAGCAGCCTCGCCGGCGGGACAGGCTATGGCTACACCTTC
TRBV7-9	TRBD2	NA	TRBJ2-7	CASSPTGTSGYEQYF	TGTGCCAGCAGCCCGACCGGGACTAGCGGCTACGAGCAGTACTTC
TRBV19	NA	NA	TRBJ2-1	CASSNLRGSEQFF	TGTGCCAGTAGTAACCTTCGGGGGTCAGAGCAGTTCTTC
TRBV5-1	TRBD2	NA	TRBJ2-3	CASSLDGGGPTDTQYF	TGCGCCAGCAGCTTGGATGGCGGGGGGCCCACAGATACGCAGTATTTT